These T cell receptor beta chains were read from a single sample in a study of vaccination effects on CD4 cells after COVID-19. Assay used: immunoSEQ multiplex PCR; TCRdb lists only in-frame clones, some missing. The data contain more than 50,000 clones, 81% of them seen just once; the ten biggest clones take up 2% to 2.5%. Which antigens these TCRs recognize remains unknown. The source was CD4+ T cells from PBMCs cultured with HCoV-229E spike peptides, collected before COVID-19 vaccination. Source of these receptors: a human donor who received a COVID-19 vaccine. CDR3s include the opening cysteine and the closing phenylalanine or tryptophan. D genes are given only for firm matches. Where a row states a size, it is once, few, many or the class of an expanded clone; other rows omit it.

V,J,size,D,CDR3,DNA
TRBV5-4,TRBJ2-5,few,TRBD1,CASSRTGDETQYF,TGTGCCAGCAGCAGGACAGGGGACGAGACCCAGTACTTC
TRBV19,TRBJ1-3,.,TRBD1,CASSMTGTAGLVSGNTIYF,TGTGCCAGTAGTATGACCGGGACAGCGGGATTGGTCTCTGGAAACACCATATATTTT
TRBV7-2,TRBJ1-1,.,TRBD1,CASSLGQGDGAFF,TGTGCCAGCAGCCTAGGACAGGGGGATGGGGCTTTCTTT
TRBV2,TRBJ1-6,.,.,CASSESGARNSPLHF,TGTGCCAGCAGTGAATCGGGGGCGCGTAATTCACCCCTCCACTTT
TRBV3-1/TRBV3-2,TRBJ2-4,.,TRBD2,CASSPLAGGNIQYF,TGTGCCAGCAGCCCTCTAGCGGGGGGGAACATTCAGTACTTC
TRBV6-6,TRBJ2-3,.,.,CASSRSYSNTDTQYF,TGTGCCAGCAGCCGCAGTTATTCCAACACAGATACGCAGTATTTT
TRBV5-1,TRBJ2-4,.,TRBD1,CASSLVTGGGSKNIQYF,TGCGCCAGCAGCTTGGTAACAGGGGGTGGTTCCAAAAACATTCAGTACTTC
TRBV2,TRBJ1-2,.,.,CASSGGRGGYTF,TGTGCCAGCAGTGGGGGTCGTGGTGGCTACACCTTC
TRBV5-4,TRBJ1-6,few,TRBD1,CASTTGGYSPLHF,TGTGCCAGCACCACAGGGGGGTATTCACCCCTCCACTTT
TRBV9,TRBJ2-6,.,.,CASSVAGANVLTF,TGTGCCAGCAGCGTAGCTGGGGCCAACGTCCTGACTTTC
TRBV18,TRBJ2-2,.,.,CASSPGTIGELFF,TGTGCCAGCTCACCCGGGACAATCGGGGAGCTGTTTTTT
TRBV28,TRBJ1-1,.,TRBD1,CASRRGTGNTEAFF,TGTGCCAGCAGACGAGGGACAGGGAACACTGAAGCTTTCTTT
TRBV7-3,TRBJ2-5,.,.,CASSLSHQETQYF,TGTGCCAGCAGCTTAAGCCATCAAGAGACCCAGTACTTC
TRBV24-1,TRBJ2-1,few,.,CATSEPGHDADEQFF,TGTGCCACCAGTGAGCCGGGACATGATGCCGATGAGCAGTTCTTC
TRBV3-1/TRBV3-2,TRBJ2-3,.,TRBD2,CASSRGLAGRTDTQYF,TGTGCCAGCAGCCGGGGACTAGCGGGCCGCACAGATACGCAGTATTTT
TRBV27,TRBJ2-3,.,.,CASSPLRGGTDTQYF,TGTGCCAGCAGTCCCCTCCGGGGTGGCACAGATACGCAGTATTTT
TRBV7-3,TRBJ2-3,.,.,CASSLWANTDTQYF,TGTGCCAGCAGCTTATGGGCTAACACAGATACGCAGTATTTT
TRBV18,TRBJ2-3,few,.,CASSLFSRGSTDTQYF,TGTGCCAGCTCGCTTTTTTCGCGGGGTAGCACAGATACGCAGTATTTT
TRBV5-6,TRBJ2-1,.,TRBD2,CASSLGSGGEQFF,TGTGCCAGCAGCTTAGGGAGCGGGGGTGAGCAGTTCTTC
TRBV6-5,TRBJ1-2,once,.,CASSYSDPNRDGYTF,TGTGCCAGCAGTTACTCGGACCCCAACAGGGATGGCTACACCTTC
TRBV28,TRBJ1-4,few,TRBD1,CASSVIGTGDEKLFF,TGTGCCAGCAGTGTAATCGGGACAGGGGACGAAAAACTGTTTTTT
TRBV24-1,TRBJ1-2,.,.,CATSDTGHLQGYTF,TGTGCCACCAGTGACACAGGGCACCTACAAGGCTACACCTTC
TRBV12-1,TRBJ1-2,.,.,CASSFTYKRFPGYTF,TGTGCCAGCAGCTTTACGTATAAGCGCTTCCCTGGCTACACCTTC
TRBV10-3,TRBJ1-2,.,.,CAIKGQTYGYTF,TGTGCCATCAAGGGGCAGACCTATGGCTACACCTTC
TRBV5-1,TRBJ1-2,few,TRBD1,CASSLVTGTSATGYTF,TGCGCCAGCAGCTTGGTGACAGGGACATCGGCTACTGGCTACACCTTC
TRBV5-4,TRBJ1-4,.,.,CASSLGGATNEKLFF,TGTGCCAGCAGCTTGGGCGGCGCAACTAATGAAAAACTGTTTTTT
TRBV4-1,TRBJ2-1,few,TRBD2,CASSLGTNYNEQFF,TGCGCCAGCAGCCTCGGGACTAACTACAATGAGCAGTTCTTC
TRBV9,TRBJ1-3,.,.,CASGHSGDGNTIYF,TGTGCCAGCGGCCATTCGGGGGATGGAAACACCATATATTTT
TRBV6-1,TRBJ1-6,.,.,CASSERDPSSYNSPLHF,TGTGCCAGCAGTGAAAGGGACCCGAGCTCCTATAATTCACCCCTCCACTTT